This TCR beta chain was documented in a study of blood T cell repertoires in COVID-19. Across the whole study: Researchers got acute and convalescent COVID-19 samples from the United States, Italy and Spain.

In the authors' methods: From reference gene primer amplification, estimates of nucleated cell counts were derived. The table came from immunoSEQ multiplex PCR; TCRdb's copy has only in-frame clones and leaves some out. The DNA gave D and trimming, while V, J and clone size come from that table. The sample lists approximately 31,000 clones; approximately 95% were seen once. The V gene's germline CDR1 is DFQATT and CDR2 SNEGSKA (reference sequence). CDR3 length: 15 residues. V lost 3 bases and J 2 bases, leaving 14 bases between the germline ends. The origin of this receptor is a male donor with active COVID-19. The sequenced sample was peripheral blood. V is TRBV20-1 and J is TRBJ1-5, with D maybe TRBD1 (5 bases). The CDR3 bases are TGCAGTGCTAGTCGGCGACCGGGGGGCAATCAGCCCCAGCATTTT. Its protein is CSASRRPGGNQPQHF.